Sequencing of this TCR beta chain was carried out in a study of T cell changes during pregnancy in multiple sclerosis. Trimming cost V 4 bases and J 6 bases; bases outside gene matches: 16. CDR1 MDHEN and CDR2 SYDVKM come from the germline V gene. This CDR3 contains 18 residues. This table comes from immunoSEQ multiplex PCR, and its TCRdb copy is limited to in-frame clones, with some not included. Of 55,000 to 85,000 clones listed, more than 80% are singletons. The sequencing here drew on peripheral blood, taken in the third trimester of pregnancy. The clonotype originates from a female donor with multiple sclerosis, enrolled in a pregnancy study. The chain links TRBV28 to TRBJ2-1, with 9 bases matching TRBD2. Here the CDR3 reads CASSSPSSRAGGPNEQFF. The CDR3 DNA sequence: TGTGCCAGCAGTTCGCCCTCCTCGCGCGCGGGAGGGCCCAATGAGCAGTTCTTC.